This T cell receptor (beta chain) was captured by sequencing in a study of T cell repertoires in cytomegalovirus infection. Study details: HLA-B-restricted CMV epitopes that are well studied, plus recently identified HLA-C-restricted ones, were used by the study. From public TCR beta signatures came an indication of both CMV infection and matching HLA type. General study points: What dominated the ex vivo response were HLA-C-restricted CMV-specific TCR beta clonotypes. Identification of carriers of CMV plus the relevant HLA was achieved through cumulative public TCR beta family frequency.

Germline values: CDR1 SGHNT, CDR2 YYREEE (reference sequence). The CDR3 is 15 residues long. The junction had 9 bases not matched to a gene; V was cut back by 3 bases and J by 5 bases. TCRdb ran MiXCR on the reads and lists one entry per CDR3 protein. The sample consists of fewer than 1,000,000 distinct CDR3 sequences, 25% to 40% of them appearing once. This clonotype was seen a few times. Its antigen remains unidentified. The clonotype was recovered from a human donor in good health (CMV status not recorded). Some clones in this sample may be carry-over from other donors' samples. The starting material was cultured CD8+ T cells from PBMCs, obtained from culture after CMV antigen stimulation. The chain recombines TRBV5-4 with TRBJ2-7; TRBD1 matches 9 bases. The CDR3 reads CASSSRDRAFHEQYV. For the CDR3, the DNA is TGTGCCAGCAGCTCCCGGGACAGGGCTTTCCACGAGCAGTACGTC.